This TCR beta chain was observed in a study of T-cell reconstitution after alpha-beta-depleted transplantation in children. Preparing the TCRbeta library involved the use of unique molecular identifiers. In TCRdb, the PCR reads were re-called with MiXCR into one record per CDR3 protein. The sample records roughly 500,000 distinct CDR3 sequences, approximately 20% being singletons. This clonotype came up a few times. V gave up 0 bases and J gave up 4 bases, with 13 bases separating them. The CDR3 has 16 residues. From germline, CDR1 is SGHDN and CDR2 FVKESK. Sequenced here: PBMCs from the stem cell graft donor, sampled from the stem cell graft. The chain has TRBV14 and TRBJ2-1; D not resolved. This sequence was found in a human donor who donated a stem cell graft to a child with acute lymphoblastic leukemia. The CDR3 DNA follows: TGTGCCAGCAGCCAAGATTCGCTCAGGTCTTACAATGAGCAGTTCTTC. It yields the protein CASSQDSLRSYNEQFF. The complete variable domain, with remaining parts taken from reference TRBV14 and TRBJ2-1, reads EAGVTQFPSHSVIEKGQTVTLRCDPISGHDNLYWYRRVMGKEIKFLLHFVKESKQDESGMPNNRFLAERTGGTYSTLKVQPAELEDSGVYFCASSQDSLRSYNEQFFGPGTRLTVL.